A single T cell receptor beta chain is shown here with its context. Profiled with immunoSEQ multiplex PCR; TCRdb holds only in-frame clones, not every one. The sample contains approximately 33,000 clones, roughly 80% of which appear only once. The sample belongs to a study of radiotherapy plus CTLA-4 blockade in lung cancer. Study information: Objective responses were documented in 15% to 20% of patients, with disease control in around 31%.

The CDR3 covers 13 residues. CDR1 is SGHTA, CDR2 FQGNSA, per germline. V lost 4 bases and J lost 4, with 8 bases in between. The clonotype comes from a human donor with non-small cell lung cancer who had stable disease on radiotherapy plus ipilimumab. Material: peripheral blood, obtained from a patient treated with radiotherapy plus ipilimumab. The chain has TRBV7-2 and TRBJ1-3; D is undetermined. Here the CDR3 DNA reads TGTGCCAGCAGCTCTAGGACCGGAAACACCATATATTTT. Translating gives CASSSRTGNTIYF.